This note documents a single TCR beta chain sequence. CDR1 is SGHTA and CDR2 is FQGTGA in the germline V gene. V gave up 5 bases and J gave up 10 bases; unmatched junction bases: 4. This CDR3 has 12 residues. This sample stems from a study of OX40 agonist ivuxolimab in advanced cancers. Method: immunoSEQ multiplex PCR; TCRdb's copy keeps in-frame clones and lacks some. Of about 130,000 clones in the sample, roughly 91% are singletons; the top ten hold roughly 0.94%. The sample was CD4+ or CD8+ T cells sorted from blood, taken in a trial of the OX40 agonist ivuxolimab. The source is an adult with an advanced solid tumor such as melanoma, head and neck, liver or kidney cancer. J is TRBJ1-1 and V is TRBV7-3; 10 bases agree with TRBD1. Here the CDR3 reads CASSPGQGVAFF. The CDR3 bases are TGTGCCAGCAGCCCCGGACAGGGGGTAGCTTTCTTT.